This TCR beta chain was sequenced during a study of T cells after yellow fever vaccination. Study conclusions and caveats: In post-booster samples, most primary-vaccination clones reappeared (approximately 97% CD4, roughly 89% CD8). Overall, a small share of clonotypes was seen in both CD4 and CD8 compartments.

Regarding this clonotype: The target antigen is unknown.

Using its own MiXCR run on the 5' RACE reads, TCRdb lists one record per CDR3 protein. The table has 350,000 to 450,000 distinct CDR3 sequences, 6% to 8% seen once; the top ten hold over 14%. This CDR3 comprises 15 residues. Trimming removed 5 bases from V and 1 base from J; junction bases left unmatched: 6. Germline CDR1 SGHRS, CDR2 YFSETQ. The V call is TRBV5-1, the J call TRBJ1-5; 7 positions agree with TRBD1. Sequences were derived from PBMCs, sampled 5 days after the yellow fever booster vaccination. The sequence came from a man aged 30 to 39 who received the YFV17D yellow fever vaccine. CDR3 bases: TGCGCCAGCAGACCTACAGGGGTGAGCAATCAGCCCCAGCATTTT. This sequence encodes CASRPTGVSNQPQHF. The full variable domain, its missing parts supplied by reference TRBV5-1 and TRBJ1-5, is KAGVTQTPRYLIKTRGQQVTLSCSPISGHRSVSWYQQTPGQGLQFLFEYFSETQRNKGNFPGRFSGRQFSNSRSEMNVSTLELGDSALYLCASRPTGVSNQPQHFGDGTRLSIL.